Listed below are T cell receptor beta chains from one sample, sequenced in a study of T cells in Graves' hyperthyroidism and ophthalmopathy. TCRdb called the multiplex PCR reads again in MiXCR, with one record for every CDR3 protein. The sample has more than 250,000 distinct CDR3 sequences, roughly 15% seen once. Sequenced: blood. These receptors all come from a woman aged 45-65 years with Graves' hyperthyroidism that later progressed to Graves' ophthalmopathy. Both conserved end residues are part of each CDR3. D genes are given only for firm matches. Clone size, where shown, is once, few, many, or a class for clones that have expanded.

TRBD2	NA	TRBV5-1	TRBJ2-7	TGCGCCAGCAGCTTTTCCGGACTAGCGGGAGTGTTCGAGCAGTACTTC	CASSFSGLAGVFEQYF
TRBD1	many	TRBV28	TRBJ1-1	TGTGCCAGCTGGCAGCAGGGGGCCACTGAAGCTTTCTTT	CASWQQGATEAFF
NA	many	TRBV30	TRBJ2-3	TGTGCCTGGAGCAGAGGGAGCCCAGATACGCAGTATTTT	CAWSRGSPDTQYF
TRBD1	many	TRBV6-2/TRBV6-3	TRBJ2-1	TGTGCCAGCAGTCCTCATCGACAGGGTACGACGGTGAGCTCCTACAATGAGCAGTTCTTC	CASSPHRQGTTVSSYNEQFF
TRBD1	once	TRBV5-1	TRBJ2-7	TGCGCCAGCAGGATTCGGACAGGGGGCTTCTCCTCCTACGAGCAGTACTTC	CASRIRTGGFSSYEQYF
NA	many	TRBV3-1	TRBJ1-2	TGTGCCAGCAGCCAAAGGACGGTTTCTAACTATGGCTACACCTTC	CASSQRTVSNYGYTF
TRBD2	NA	TRBV7-6	TRBJ2-3	TGTGCCAGCAGCTTAGAAGCGGGAGGCGTTGATACGCAGTATTTT	CASSLEAGGVDTQYF
NA	many	TRBV28	TRBJ2-5	TGTGCCAGCAGTTTGGGGGGGACACTCCAAGAGACCCAGTACTTC	CASSLGGTLQETQYF
TRBD2	many	TRBV10-2	TRBJ2-7	TGCGCCAGCCGGACCGGGACTAGATCCTACGAGCAGTACTTC	CASRTGTRSYEQYF
NA	many	TRBV12-3/TRBV12-4	TRBJ2-1	TGTGCCAGCAAGGGGATCCAGAGCTCCTACAATGAGCAGTTCTTC	CASKGIQSSYNEQFF
NA	few	TRBV2	TRBJ2-5	TGTGCCAGCAAGGGTTGGGGGGAGACCCAGTACTTC	CASKGWGETQYF
NA	many	TRBV3-1	TRBJ1-2	TGTGCCAGCAGCCAGGACAGAAATGGCTACACCTTC	CASSQDRNGYTF
NA	many	TRBV20-1	TRBJ2-2	TGCAGTGCTAGAGATTTGAGTCGGTCGAACACCGGGGAGCTGTTTTTT	CSARDLSRSNTGELFF
NA	many	TRBV28	TRBJ1-1	TGTGCCAGCAGTTTACTAGGGGAGGTGACGGTGAACACTGAAGCTTTCTTT	CASSLLGEVTVNTEAFF
NA	NA	TRBV11-2	TRBJ1-1	TGTGCCAGCAGCCGAAGGACTGAAGCTTTCTTT	CASSRRTEAFF
NA	many	TRBV3-1	TRBJ2-7	TGTGCCAGCAGCCAAGGGACCGCGGACTCCTACGAGCAGTACTTC	CASSQGTADSYEQYF
NA	NA	TRBV5-1	TRBJ1-6	TGCGCCAGCAGCTTGATGGCCAGGTTTATTAATTCACCCCTCCACTTT	CASSLMARFINSPLHF
TRBD1	many	TRBV6-1	TRBJ2-2	TGTGCCAGCATACAGGGGGCGGGCACCGGGGAGCTGTTTTTT	CASIQGAGTGELFF
TRBD1	few	TRBV18	TRBJ1-5	TGTGCCAGCTCTCCAAACCGGGACAGGGCCGGGGGCAATCAGCCCCAGCATTTT	CASSPNRDRAGGNQPQHF
TRBD2	NA	TRBV2	TRBJ2-1	TGTGCCAGCAGAGACTGGCGACTAGCGGGAGGATATCGAACCTACAATGAGCAGTTCTTC	CASRDWRLAGGYRTYNEQFF
NA	many	TRBV7-9	TRBJ2-3	TGTGCCAGCAGCTTGAGCAGCCCCGGCCCAGATACGCAGTATTTT	CASSLSSPGPDTQYF
TRBD1	NA	TRBV27	TRBJ2-7	TGTGCCAGCAGTCCCTGGACAGGGGGCAGGCAGTACTTC	CASSPWTGGRQYF
TRBD1	many	TRBV27	TRBJ1-1	TGTGCCAGCAGAACGTGGGGGGGGGACAGGCCCACTGAAGCTTTCTTT	CASRTWGGDRPTEAFF